Below, 8 T cell receptor beta chains from the same sample are listed, as sequenced in a study of technical replicates of blood from several donors. Only in-frame clones appear in the TCRdb table, and some are missing; sequencing was by immunoSEQ multiplex PCR. The sample carries 65,000 to 90,000 clones, 93% recorded once. Sequencing was done on a sample of T cells isolated from PBMCs. The receptors come from a human donor in good health.

The chain is built from TRBV29-1 and TRBJ2-7, with TRBD1 matching 7 bases. Germline CDR1 SQVTM, CDR2 ANQGSEA. CDR3 length: 13 amino acids. V lost 6 bases, J lost 7 bases, and 12 bases stayed unmatched. In DNA form, the CDR3 reads TGCAGCGTCGCACAAACAGGGGAAGCGGAGCAGTACTTC. It codes for CSVAQTGEAEQYF.

V gene TRBV29-1 combines with J gene TRBJ2-3; D might be TRBD2 (5 bases). Looked up from germline, CDR1 is SQVTM and CDR2 is ANQGSEA. The germline V and J ends were trimmed by 0 bases and 0 bases, with 10 bases remaining between them. CDR3 size: 15 residues. The CDR3: CSVEDRAASTDTQYF. As DNA, the CDR3 is TGCAGCGTTGAAGATCGAGCGGCTAGCACAGATACGCAGTATTTT.

This chain uses TRBV6-5 with TRBJ2-4; 8 positions match TRBD1. The CDR3 spans 16 residues. Looked up from germline, CDR1 is MNHEY and CDR2 is SVGAGI. J gave up 7 bases and V 0 bases, and 8 bases lay outside the gene matches. CDR3 nucleotide sequence: TGTGCCAGCAGTTACTCGAGCAGGGGGCAAGGGAACATTCAGTACTTC. Amino acids: CASSYSSRGQGNIQYF.

V gene TRBV5-1 combines with J gene TRBJ1-1; TRBD1 matches 11 bases. Germline CDR1 is SGHRS and CDR2 is YFSETQ. The CDR3 consists of 15 residues. Trimming removed 4 bases from V and 3 bases from J; junction bases left unmatched: 5. This chain's CDR3 is CASSRTGGRDTEAFF. The CDR3 DNA reads TGCGCCAGCAGCCGGACAGGGGGCAGGGACACTGAAGCTTTCTTT.

The chain uses TRBV30 and TRBJ1-4; 8 bases agree with TRBD1. Losses at the gene ends were 0 bases for V and 4 bases for J; bases not matched to a gene: 4. The CDR3 runs 15 residues. The germline gives CDR1 GTSNPN, CDR2 SVGIG (reference sequence). CDR3 sequence: CAWSVQGGLNEKLFF. The DNA of the CDR3 is TGTGCCTGGAGTGTACAGGGGGGCCTTAATGAAAAACTGTTTTTT. The variable domain in full, completed from reference TRBV30 and TRBJ1-4, reads SQTIHQWPATLVQPVGSPLSLECTVEGTSNPNLYWYRQAAGRGLQLLFYSVGIGQISSEVPQNLSASRPQDRQFILSSKKLLLSDSGFYLCAWSVQGGLNEKLFFGSGTQLSVL.

The chain joins TRBV30 to TRBJ1-2; D unclear. The V end was cut by 0 bases, the J end by 4 bases, with 9 bases between. Germline CDR1 GTSNPN, CDR2 SVGIG (reference sequence). The CDR3 is made up of 13 amino acids. The CDR3 region has the DNA TGTGCCTGGAGTGTTATGGGCAGCTATGGCTACACCTTC. Its translation is CAWSVMGSYGYTF.

V usage is TRBV5-6 and J usage is TRBJ2-3; the D gene is possibly TRBD2 (6 bases). The CDR3 is 14 amino acids. CDR1 and CDR2 (germline): SGHDT, YYEEEE. Between the trimmed V and J ends, which lost 0 bases and 2 bases, there was a span of 7 bases. The CDR3 DNA follows: TGTGCCAGCAGCTTGGGCGGGACCACAGATACGCAGTATTTT. It codes for CASSLGGTTDTQYF.

This clone was counted a single time. V is TRBV28 and J is TRBJ1-2; D possibly corresponds to TRBD1 (6 bases). In germline, CDR1 is MDHEN, CDR2 SYDVKM. V lost 5 bases and J 3 bases, leaving 16 bases between the germline ends. The CDR3 has 15 amino acids. This CDR3 is CASSLLQGLHYGYTF. The CDR3 DNA is TGTGCCAGCAGTCTTTTGCAGGGGCTACACTATGGCTACACCTTC.